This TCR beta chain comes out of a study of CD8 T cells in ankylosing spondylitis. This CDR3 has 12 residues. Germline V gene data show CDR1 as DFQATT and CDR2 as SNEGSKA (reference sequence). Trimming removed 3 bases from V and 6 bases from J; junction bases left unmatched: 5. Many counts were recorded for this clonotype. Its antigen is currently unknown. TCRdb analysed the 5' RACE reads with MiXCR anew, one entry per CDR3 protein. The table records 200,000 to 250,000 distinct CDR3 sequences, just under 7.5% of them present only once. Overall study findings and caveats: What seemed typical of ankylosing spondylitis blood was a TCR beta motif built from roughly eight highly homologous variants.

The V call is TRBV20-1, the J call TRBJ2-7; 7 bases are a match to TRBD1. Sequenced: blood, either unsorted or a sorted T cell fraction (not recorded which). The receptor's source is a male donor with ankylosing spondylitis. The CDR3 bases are TGCAGTGCTAGCTACGGGACAGCCGAGCAGTACTTC. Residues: CSASYGTAEQYF.